This TCR beta chain was obtained from a study of control samples from healthy donors and cancer patients. Data came from immunoSEQ multiplex PCR; TCRdb stores just in-frame clones and leaves some out. This sample has under 20,000 clones; about four fifths occur once, and the top ten carry around 26%. Trimming removed 1 base from V and 2 bases from J; junction bases left unmatched: 7. This CDR3 region has 17 residues. Germline V CDR1 and CDR2: LGHDT, YNNKEL (reference sequence). The TCR was taken from a man older than 75 with head and neck cancer. Sequenced material: PBMCs. V and J are TRBV3-1 (or the pseudogene TRBV3-2) and TRBJ2-3, with 9 bases fitting TRBD2. For the CDR3, the DNA is TGTGCCAGCAGCCAAGGTTTGGCTAGCGGGGTCACAGATACGCAGTATTTT. This sequence encodes CASSQGLASGVTDTQYF.